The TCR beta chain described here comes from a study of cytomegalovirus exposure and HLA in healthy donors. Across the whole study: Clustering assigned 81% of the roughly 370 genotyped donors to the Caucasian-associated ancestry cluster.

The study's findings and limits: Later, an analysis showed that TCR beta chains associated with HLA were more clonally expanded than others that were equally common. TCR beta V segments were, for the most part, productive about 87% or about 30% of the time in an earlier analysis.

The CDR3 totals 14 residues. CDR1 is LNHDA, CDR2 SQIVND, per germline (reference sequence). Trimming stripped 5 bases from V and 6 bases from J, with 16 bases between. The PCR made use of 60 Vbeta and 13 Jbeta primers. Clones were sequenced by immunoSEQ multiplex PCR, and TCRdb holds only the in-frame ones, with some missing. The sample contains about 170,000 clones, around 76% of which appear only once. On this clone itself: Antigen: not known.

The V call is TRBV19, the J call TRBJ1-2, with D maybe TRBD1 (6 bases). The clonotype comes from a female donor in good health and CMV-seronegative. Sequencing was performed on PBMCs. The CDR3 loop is CASSPNSYRDGYTF. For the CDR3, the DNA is TGTGCCAGTAGTCCGAATTCCTACAGGGATGGCTACACCTTC.